The next 2 T cell receptor beta chains were all read from a single sample in a study of neoadjuvant anti-PD-1 for oral cavity cancer. Time point here: after neoadjuvant nivolumab, at surgical resection. Assay used: immunoSEQ multiplex PCR; TCRdb lists only in-frame clones, some missing. There are 68,000 or so clones in the sample; roughly 84% occur only once, and less than 4% lies in the top ten. Sequenced material: PBMCs, taken after nivolumab (anti-PD-1) treatment. These receptor sequences come from a person between 40 and 79 years old with oral cavity squamous cell carcinoma.

This rearrangement joins TRBV10-2 to TRBJ1-2, with D maybe TRBD1 (5 bases). The germline CDR1 and CDR2 sequences are WSHSY and SAAADI. V lost 3 bases to trimming and J lost 7 bases, with 12 bases between them. CDR3 length: 13 residues. The CDR3 DNA follows: TGCGCCAGCAGTGAATCAGGGAGGATTGGCTACACCTTC. This codes for CASSESGRIGYTF.

V is TRBV5-1 and J is TRBJ2-3; the D gene could be TRBD1 or TRBD2 (5 bases each). Trimming cost V 3 bases and J 6 bases, with 14 bases left between them. The CDR3 is made up of 14 amino acids. Germline-derived CDR1 and CDR2 are SGHRS and YFSETQ. CDR3 nucleotides: TGCGCCAGCAGCTCCGGGACCAACATCGATACGCAGTATTTT. It encodes CASSSGTNIDTQYF.